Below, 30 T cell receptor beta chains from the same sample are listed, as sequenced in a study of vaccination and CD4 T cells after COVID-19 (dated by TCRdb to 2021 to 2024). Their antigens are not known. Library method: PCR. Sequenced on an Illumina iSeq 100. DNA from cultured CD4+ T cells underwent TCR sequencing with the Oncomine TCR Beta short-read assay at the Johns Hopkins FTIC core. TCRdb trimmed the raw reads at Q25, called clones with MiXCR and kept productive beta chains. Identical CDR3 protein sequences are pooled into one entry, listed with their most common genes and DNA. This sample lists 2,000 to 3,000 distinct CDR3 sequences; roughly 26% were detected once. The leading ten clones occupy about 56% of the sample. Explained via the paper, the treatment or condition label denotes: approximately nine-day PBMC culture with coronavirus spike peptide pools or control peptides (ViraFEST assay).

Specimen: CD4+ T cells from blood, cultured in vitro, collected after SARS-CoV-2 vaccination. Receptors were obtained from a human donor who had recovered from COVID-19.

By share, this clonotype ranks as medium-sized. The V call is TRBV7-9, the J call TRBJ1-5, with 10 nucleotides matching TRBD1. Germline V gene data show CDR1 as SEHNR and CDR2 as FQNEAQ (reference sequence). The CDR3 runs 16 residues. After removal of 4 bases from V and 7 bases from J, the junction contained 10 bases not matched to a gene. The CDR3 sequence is CASSWDRDRGGQPQHF. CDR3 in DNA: TGTGCCAGCAGCTGGGACCGGGACAGGGGAGGACAGCCCCAGCATTTT.

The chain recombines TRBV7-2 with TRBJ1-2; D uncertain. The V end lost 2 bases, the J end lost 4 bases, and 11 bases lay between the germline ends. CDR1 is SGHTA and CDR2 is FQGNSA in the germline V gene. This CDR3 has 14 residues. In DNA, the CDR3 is TGTGCCAGCAGCTTAACTTCTCGGGGCTATGGCTACACCTTC. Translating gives CASSLTSRGYGYTF.

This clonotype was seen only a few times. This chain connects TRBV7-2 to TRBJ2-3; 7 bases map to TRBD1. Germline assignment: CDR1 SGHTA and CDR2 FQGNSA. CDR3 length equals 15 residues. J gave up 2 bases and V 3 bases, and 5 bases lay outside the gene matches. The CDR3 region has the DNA TGTGCCAGCAGCTTTAGGGACAGTAACACAGATACGCAGTATTTT. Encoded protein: CASSFRDSNTDTQYF.

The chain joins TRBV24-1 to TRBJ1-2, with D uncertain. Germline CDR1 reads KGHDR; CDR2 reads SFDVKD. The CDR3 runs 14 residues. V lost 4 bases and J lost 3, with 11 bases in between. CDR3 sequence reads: CATSDPWQDYGYTF. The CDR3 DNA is TGTGCCACCAGTGACCCGTGGCAAGACTATGGCTACACCTTC.

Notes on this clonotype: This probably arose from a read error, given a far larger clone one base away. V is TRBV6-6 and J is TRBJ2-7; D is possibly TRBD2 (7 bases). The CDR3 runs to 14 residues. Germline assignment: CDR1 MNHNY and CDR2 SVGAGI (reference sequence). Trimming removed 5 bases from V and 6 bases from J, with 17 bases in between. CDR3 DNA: TGTGCCAGCAGTACCGGACGGGGGGCGGGCGAGCAGTACTTC. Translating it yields CASSTGRGAGEQYF.

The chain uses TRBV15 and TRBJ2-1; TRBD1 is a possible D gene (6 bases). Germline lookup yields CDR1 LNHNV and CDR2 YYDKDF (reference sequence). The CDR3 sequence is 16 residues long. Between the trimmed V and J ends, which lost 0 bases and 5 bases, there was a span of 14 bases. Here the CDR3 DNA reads TGTGCCACCAGCAGAGAAGTTAGGGACACTCACAATGAGCAGTTCTTC. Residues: CATSREVRDTHNEQFF. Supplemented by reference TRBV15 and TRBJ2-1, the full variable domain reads DAMVIQNPRYQVTQFGKPVTLSCSQTLNHNVMYWYQQKSSQAPKLLFHYYDKDFNNEADTPDNFQSRRPNTSFCFLDIRSPGLGDTAMYLCATSREVRDTHNEQFFGPGTRLTVL.

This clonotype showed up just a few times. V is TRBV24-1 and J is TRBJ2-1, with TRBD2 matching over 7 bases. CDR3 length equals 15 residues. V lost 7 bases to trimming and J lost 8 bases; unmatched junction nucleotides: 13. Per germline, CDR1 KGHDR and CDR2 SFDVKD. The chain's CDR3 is CATSEAGRPQDEQFF. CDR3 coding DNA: TGTGCCACCAGCGAAGCGGGGAGGCCGCAGGATGAGCAGTTCTTC.

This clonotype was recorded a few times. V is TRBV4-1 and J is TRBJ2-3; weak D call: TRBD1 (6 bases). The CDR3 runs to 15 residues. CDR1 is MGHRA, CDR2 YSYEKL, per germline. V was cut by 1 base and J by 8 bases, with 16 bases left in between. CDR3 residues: CASSQGGRGAPTQYF. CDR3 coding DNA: TGCGCCAGCAGCCAAGGGGGCAGGGGCGCTCCTACGCAGTATTTT.

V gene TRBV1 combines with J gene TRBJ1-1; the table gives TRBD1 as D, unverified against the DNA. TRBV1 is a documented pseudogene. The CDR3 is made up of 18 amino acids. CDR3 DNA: TGCACCAGCAGCCACCACTACCCGGTCCAGGGACGGCACACTGAAGCTTTCTTT. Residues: CTSSHHYPVQGRHTEAFF.

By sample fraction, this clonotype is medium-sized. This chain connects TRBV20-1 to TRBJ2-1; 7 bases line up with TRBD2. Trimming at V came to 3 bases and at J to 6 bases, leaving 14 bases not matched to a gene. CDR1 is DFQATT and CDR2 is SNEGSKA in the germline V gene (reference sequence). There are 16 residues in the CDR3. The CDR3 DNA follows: TGCAGTGCTAGGGCGGTAGCGGGCTCTCGGAGCAATGAGCAGTTCTTC. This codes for CSARAVAGSRSNEQFF.

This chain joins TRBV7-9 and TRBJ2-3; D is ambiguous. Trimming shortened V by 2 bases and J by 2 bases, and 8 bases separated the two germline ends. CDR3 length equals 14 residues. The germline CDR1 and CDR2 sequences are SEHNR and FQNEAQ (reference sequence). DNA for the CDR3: TGTGCCAGCAGCTTACCACGGATCACAGATACGCAGTATTTT. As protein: CASSLPRITDTQYF.

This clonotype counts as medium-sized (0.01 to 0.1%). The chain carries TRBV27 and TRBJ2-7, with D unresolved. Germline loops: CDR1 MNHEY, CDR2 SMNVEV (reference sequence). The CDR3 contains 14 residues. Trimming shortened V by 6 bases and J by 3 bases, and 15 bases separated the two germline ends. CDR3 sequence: CASRPNHVIYEQYF. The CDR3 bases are TGTGCCAGCAGACCCAATCACGTTATCTACGAGCAGTACTTC.

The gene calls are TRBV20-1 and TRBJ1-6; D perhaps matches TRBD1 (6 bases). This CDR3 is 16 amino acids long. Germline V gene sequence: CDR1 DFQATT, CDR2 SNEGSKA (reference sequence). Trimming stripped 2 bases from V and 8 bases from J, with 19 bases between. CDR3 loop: CSARSYFRGEDSPLHF. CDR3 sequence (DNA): TGCAGTGCTAGATCCTATTTCAGGGGAGAGGATTCACCCCTCCACTTT.

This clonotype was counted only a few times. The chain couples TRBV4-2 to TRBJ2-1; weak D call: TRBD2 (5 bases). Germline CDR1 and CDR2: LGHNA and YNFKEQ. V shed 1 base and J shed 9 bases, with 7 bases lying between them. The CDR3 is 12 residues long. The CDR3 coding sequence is TGTGCCAGCAGCCAAGGGCTAGCTGAGCAGTTCTTC. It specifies CASSQGLAEQFF.

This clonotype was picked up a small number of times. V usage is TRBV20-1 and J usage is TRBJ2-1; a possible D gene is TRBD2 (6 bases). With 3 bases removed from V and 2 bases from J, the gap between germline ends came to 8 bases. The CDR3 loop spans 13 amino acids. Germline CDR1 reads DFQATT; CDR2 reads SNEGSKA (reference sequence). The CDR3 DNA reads TGCAGTGCTAGCGGGAGCCCCTACAATGAGCAGTTCTTC. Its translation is CSASGSPYNEQFF.

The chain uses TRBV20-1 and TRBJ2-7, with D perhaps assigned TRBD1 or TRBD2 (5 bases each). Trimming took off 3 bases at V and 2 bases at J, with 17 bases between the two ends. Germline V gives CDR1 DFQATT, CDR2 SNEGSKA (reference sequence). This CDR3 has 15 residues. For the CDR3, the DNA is TGCAGTGCTAGGATTGGGACGGAGATTACCTACGAGCAGTACTTC. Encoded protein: CSARIGTEITYEQYF.

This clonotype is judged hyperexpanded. CDR3 nucleotides: TGCAGTGCTAGAGGCCGGGGGTCGTCCCTCAATGAGCAGTTCTTC. Amino acid sequence: CSARGRGSSLNEQFF. The genes are TRBV20-1 and TRBJ2-1, with a tentative D call TRBD2 (6 bases). Germline V lookup: CDR1 DFQATT, CDR2 SNEGSKA (reference sequence). V was trimmed by 1 base and J by 6 bases, leaving 16 bases between them. This CDR3 contains 15 residues.

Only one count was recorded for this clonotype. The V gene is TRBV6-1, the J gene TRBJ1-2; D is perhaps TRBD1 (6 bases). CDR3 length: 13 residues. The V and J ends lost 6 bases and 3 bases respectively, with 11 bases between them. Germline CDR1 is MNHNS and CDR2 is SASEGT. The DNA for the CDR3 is TGTGCCAGCAGCTCGACAGGAGACTATGGCTACACCTTC. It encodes CASSSTGDYGYTF.

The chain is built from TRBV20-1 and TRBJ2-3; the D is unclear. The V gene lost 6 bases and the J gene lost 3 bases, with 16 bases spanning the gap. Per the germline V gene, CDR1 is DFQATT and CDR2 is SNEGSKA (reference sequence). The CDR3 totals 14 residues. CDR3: CSAKDPIGTDTQYF. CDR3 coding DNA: TGCAGTGCAAAAGACCCTATTGGGACAGATACGCAGTATTTT.

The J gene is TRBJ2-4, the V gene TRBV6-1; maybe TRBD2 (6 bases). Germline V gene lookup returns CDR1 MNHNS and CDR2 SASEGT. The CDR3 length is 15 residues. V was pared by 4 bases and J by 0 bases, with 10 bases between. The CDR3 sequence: CASSGSGGAKNIQYF. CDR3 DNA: TGTGCCAGCAGTGGCTCCGGGGGAGCCAAAAACATTCAGTACTTC.

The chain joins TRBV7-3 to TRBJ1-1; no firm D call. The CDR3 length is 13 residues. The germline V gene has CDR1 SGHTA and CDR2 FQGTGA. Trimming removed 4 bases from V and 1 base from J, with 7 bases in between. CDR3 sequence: CASSWEGNTEAFF. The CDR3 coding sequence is TGTGCCAGCAGCTGGGAGGGGAACACTGAAGCTTTCTTT.

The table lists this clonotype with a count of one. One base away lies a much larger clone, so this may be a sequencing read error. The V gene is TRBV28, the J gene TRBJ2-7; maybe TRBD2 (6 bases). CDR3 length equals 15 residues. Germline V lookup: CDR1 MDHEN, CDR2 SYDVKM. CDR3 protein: CTSSYGGGGSYEQYF. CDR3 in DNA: TGTACCAGCAGTTACGGGGGAGGTGGCTCCTACGAGCAGTACTTC.

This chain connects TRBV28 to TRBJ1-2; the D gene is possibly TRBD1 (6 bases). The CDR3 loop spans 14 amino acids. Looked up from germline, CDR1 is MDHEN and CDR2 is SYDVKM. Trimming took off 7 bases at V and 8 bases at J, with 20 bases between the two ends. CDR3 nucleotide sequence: TGTGCCAGCATCCGGACAGCCCCTGGGGAAGGCTACACCTTC. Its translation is CASIRTAPGEGYTF.

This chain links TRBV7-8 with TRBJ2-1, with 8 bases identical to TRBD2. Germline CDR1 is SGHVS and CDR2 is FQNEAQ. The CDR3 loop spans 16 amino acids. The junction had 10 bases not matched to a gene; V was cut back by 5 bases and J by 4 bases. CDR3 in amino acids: CASSIGPSGRYNEQFF. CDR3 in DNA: TGTGCCAGCAGCATAGGGCCTAGCGGGCGTTACAATGAGCAGTTCTTC.

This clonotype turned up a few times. The CDR3 coding sequence is TGCAGTGCTAGAGCCAAAAGCGTGGTTGCCAGCTCCTATAATTCACCCCTCCACTTT. Amino acid sequence: CSARAKSVVASSYNSPLHF. J is TRBJ1-6 and V is TRBV20-1; no reliable D call. V lost 1 base to trimming and J lost 0 bases, with 19 bases between them. Per germline, CDR1 DFQATT and CDR2 SNEGSKA (reference sequence). The CDR3 is 19 amino acids.

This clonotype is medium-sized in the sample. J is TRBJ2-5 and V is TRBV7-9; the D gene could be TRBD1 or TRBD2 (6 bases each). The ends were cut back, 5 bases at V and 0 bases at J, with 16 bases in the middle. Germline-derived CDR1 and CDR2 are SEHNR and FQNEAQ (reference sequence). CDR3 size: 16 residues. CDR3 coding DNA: TGTGCCAGCAGCGTCCGAGGGGGGCGCGACCAAGAGACCCAGTACTTC. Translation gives CASSVRGGRDQETQYF. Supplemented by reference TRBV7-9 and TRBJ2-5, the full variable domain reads DTGVSQNPRHKITKRGQNVTFRCDPISEHNRLYWYRQTLGQGPEFLTYFQNEAQLEKSRLLSDRFSAERPKGSFSTLEIQRTEQGDSAMYLCASSVRGGRDQETQYFGPGTRLLVL.

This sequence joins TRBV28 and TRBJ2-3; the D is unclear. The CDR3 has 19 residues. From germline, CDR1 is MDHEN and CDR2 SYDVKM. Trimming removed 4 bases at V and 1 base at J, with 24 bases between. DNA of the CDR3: TGTGCCAGCAGTTCACCCGCTCGACAAGGTGTCGGCCGCACAGATACGCAGTATTTT. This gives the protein CASSSPARQGVGRTDTQYF.

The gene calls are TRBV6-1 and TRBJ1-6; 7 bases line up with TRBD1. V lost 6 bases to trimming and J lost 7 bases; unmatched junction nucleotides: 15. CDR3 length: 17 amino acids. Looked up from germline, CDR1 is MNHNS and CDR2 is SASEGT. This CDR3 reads CASRGGPGGTWNSPLHF. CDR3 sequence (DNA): TGTGCCAGCAGGGGGGGGCCAGGGGGGACTTGGAATTCACCCCTCCACTTT.

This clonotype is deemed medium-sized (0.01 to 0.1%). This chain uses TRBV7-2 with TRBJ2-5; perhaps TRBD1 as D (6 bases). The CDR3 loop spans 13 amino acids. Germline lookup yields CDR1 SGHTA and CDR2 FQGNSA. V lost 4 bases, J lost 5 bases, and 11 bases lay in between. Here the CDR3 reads CASSWTVRETQYF. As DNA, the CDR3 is TGTGCCAGCAGCTGGACAGTGAGGGAGACCCAGTACTTC.

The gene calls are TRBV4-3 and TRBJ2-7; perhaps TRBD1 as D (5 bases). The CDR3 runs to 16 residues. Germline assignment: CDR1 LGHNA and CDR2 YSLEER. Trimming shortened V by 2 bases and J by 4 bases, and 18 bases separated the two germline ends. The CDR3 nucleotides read TGCGCCAGCAGCCAAAAGGAGAATCGGACATCATACGAGCAGTACTTC. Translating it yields CASSQKENRTSYEQYF.